The 29 T cell receptor beta chains below all came from one sample that was sequenced in a study of breast tumors, draining lymph nodes, adjacent tissues. TCRdb called the multiplex PCR reads again in MiXCR, with one record for every CDR3 protein. The profile shows over 60,000 distinct CDR3 sequences, less than 50% of them singletons. Sequenced sample: breast tumor tissue. The source of these receptors is a female donor with breast cancer. Some clones in this sample may be carry-over from other donors' samples.

This clonotype has at least ten counts. V and J are TRBV11-3 and TRBJ2-3; maybe TRBD1 (5 bases). The CDR3 loop spans 15 amino acids. The V end was cut by 4 bases, the J end by 0 bases, with 11 bases between. Germline assignment: CDR1 SGHNT and CDR2 YENEEA. CDR3 protein: CASSSQGISTDTQYF. CDR3 nucleotides: TGTGCCAGCAGCTCGCAGGGAATTAGCACAGATACGCAGTATTTT.

This sequence joins TRBV10-3 and TRBJ1-6; TRBD1 matches 11 bases. The germline V gene has CDR1 ENHRY and CDR2 SYGVKD. V lost 10 bases to trimming and J lost 10 bases; unmatched junction nucleotides: 9. The CDR3 extends over 14 amino acids. The CDR3 DNA sequence: TGTGCCAGCAGGACCCGGACAGGGGGCTCACCCCTCCACTTT. Translating gives CASRTRTGGSPLHF.

This clonotype was found many times. The genes are TRBV6-5 and TRBJ2-7; no definite D call. Germline values: CDR1 MNHEY, CDR2 SVGAGI. The CDR3 is made up of 14 amino acids. Trimming took 5 bases from V and 4 from J, leaving 15 bases between them. The CDR3 region has the DNA TGTGCCAGCAGTGCATCTGGGCGTCTTTACGAGCAGTACTTC. This translates into CASSASGRLYEQYF.

The chain joins TRBV7-9 to TRBJ1-4; TRBD1 agrees at 7 bases. The CDR3 totals 15 residues. J was trimmed by 8 bases and V by 4 bases; bases with no gene match: 10. Germline assignment: CDR1 SEHNR and CDR2 FQNEAQ (reference sequence). The CDR3, as DNA: TGTGCCAGCAGCTCCGGAACAGGGGTCGGGGAAAAACTGTTTTTT. Translating gives CASSSGTGVGEKLFF.

J is TRBJ2-3 and V is TRBV12-3 or TRBV12-4; the match to TRBD1 covers 10 bases. CDR3 length equals 17 residues. With 3 bases clipped from V and 4 bases from J, the junction kept 10 bases outside the gene matches. The CDR3 here is CASSLATGTGVSDTQYF. The CDR3 DNA follows: TGTGCCAGCAGTTTGGCAACCGGGACAGGGGTTTCAGATACGCAGTATTTT.

A few counts support this clonotype. A much larger clone sits a single nucleotide away, making a read error possible. V usage is TRBV6-4 and J usage is TRBJ2-7; D is undetermined. V was clipped by 7 bases and J by 4 bases, with 5 bases between them. The CDR3 is 10 amino acids. Germline loops: CDR1 MRHNA, CDR2 SNTAGT. In DNA form, the CDR3 reads TGTGCCAGCAACCGGTACGAGCAGTACTTC. This sequence encodes CASNRYEQYF.

Concerning this clonotype itself: The conserved phenylalanine or tryptophan normally closing the CDR3 is absent here, so this likely arose from a read error. This chain links TRBV9 with TRBJ2-3; TRBD2 matches 7 bases. The ends lost 0 bases at V and 0 bases at J; junction bases unmatched: 7. Germline CDR1 and CDR2: SGDLS and YYNGEE. The CDR3 contains 17 residues. The CDR3 reads CASSVGLAAASTDTQYS. Written as DNA, the CDR3 is TGTGCCAGCAGCGTAGGCCTAGCGGCCGCAAGCACAGATACGCAGTATTCT.

On this clonotype: A read error may be the cause here, since a much bigger clone is one base away. The chain combines TRBV27 with TRBJ2-7, with D possibly being TRBD2 (7 bases). The germline CDR1 and CDR2 sequences are MNHEY and SMNVEV (reference sequence). The CDR3 has 16 residues. The CDR3 DNA sequence: TGTGCCAGCAGTAGTCAGGGAGGGGACAACCGCTACGAGCAGCACTTC. Amino acid sequence: CASSSQGGDNRYEQHF.

This clonotype was counted once. A much larger clone sits a single nucleotide away, making a read error possible. CDR3 in amino acids: CAARPGEFNEQFF. The CDR3 nucleotides are TGTGCCGCTAGACCAGGAGAGTTCAATGAGCAGTTCTTC. The gene calls are TRBV27 and TRBJ2-1; D is undetermined. Germline loops: CDR1 MNHEY, CDR2 SMNVEV (reference sequence). V lost 11 bases and J 6 bases, leaving 17 bases between the germline ends. The CDR3 has 13 residues.

This clonotype came up a few times. Germline is not matched at one junction end, which may reflect a read error. V is TRBV11-2 and J is TRBJ1-2; D not resolved. CDR3 length: 11 amino acids. Germline values: CDR1 SGHAT, CDR2 FQNNGV. CDR3: CASSSNYGSTF. DNA of the CDR3: TGTGCCAGCAGCTCGAACTATGGCTCCACCTTC. The variable domain in full, completed from reference TRBV11-2 and TRBJ1-2, reads EAGVAQSPRYKIIEKRQSVAFWCNPISGHATLYWYQQILGQGPKLLIQFQNNGVVDDSQLPKDRFSAERLKGVDSTLKIQPAKLEDSAVYLCASSSNYGSTFGSGTRLTVV.

This clonotype was observed a single time. Without the conserved terminal phenylalanine or tryptophan, this CDR3 likely stems from a read error. It is unclear where the CDR3 begins or ends on the DNA, so no DNA is shown, and the CDR3 is as TCRdb lists it. The chain joins TRBV2 to TRBJ1-1; whether TRBD1, the table's D call, matches the DNA was not checked. Per the germline V gene, CDR1 is SNHLY and CDR2 is FYNNEI. The CDR3 spans 13 amino acids, including both terminal residues. CDR3 region: CAVEGRYGTEVFS.

This clonotype has at least ten counts. The rearrangement joins TRBV7-9 to TRBJ1-5; D is perhaps TRBD1 (6 bases). Trimming shortened V by 5 bases and J by 9 bases, and 17 bases separated the two germline ends. Germline V gene lookup returns CDR1 SEHNR and CDR2 FQNEAQ (reference sequence). This CDR3 has 14 amino acids. The CDR3 sequence is CASSPGTTLGPQHF. The DNA of the CDR3 is TGTGCCAGCAGCCCCGGGACAACCTTAGGGCCCCAGCATTTT.

The chain couples TRBV7-9 to TRBJ2-3; 9 positions match TRBD1. Germline CDR1 reads SEHNR; CDR2 reads FQNEAQ (reference sequence). V dropped 8 bases and J dropped 4; count of bases not matched to a gene: 10. This CDR3 comprises 15 residues. This CDR3 is CASGQQDRGSDTQYF. The CDR3 DNA reads TGTGCCAGCGGGCAGCAGGACAGGGGCTCAGATACGCAGTATTTT.

The chain combines TRBV18 with TRBJ2-7, with D hard to call. V dropped 4 bases and J dropped 5 bases, with 21 bases sitting between them. Per the germline V gene, CDR1 is KGHSH and CDR2 is LQKENI. This CDR3 is 16 amino acids long. The CDR3 reads CASSRRFGNNPHEQYF. The CDR3 region has the DNA TGTGCCAGCTCACGGCGGTTCGGAAATAATCCCCACGAGCAGTACTTC. Supplemented by reference TRBV18 and TRBJ2-7, the full variable domain reads NAGVMQNPRHLVRRRGQEARLRCSPMKGHSHVYWYRQLPEEGLKFMVYLQKENIIDESGMPKERFSAEFPKEGPSILRIQQVVRGDSAAYFCASSRRFGNNPHEQYFGPGTRLTVT.

This sequence joins TRBV15 and TRBJ2-3; D gene ambiguous. The V and J ends lost 3 bases and 0 bases respectively, with 13 bases between them. The CDR3 contains 16 residues. Germline-derived CDR1 and CDR2 are LNHNV and YYDKDF (reference sequence). In nucleotides, the CDR3 is TGTGCCACCAGCAGTTACTCGTTAGGTAGCACAGATACGCAGTATTTT. Translated: CATSSYSLGSTDTQYF. Using reference TRBV15 and TRBJ2-3 for the parts outside the CDR3, the full variable domain is DAMVIQNPRYQVTQFGKPVTLSCSQTLNHNVMYWYQQKSSQAPKLLFHYYDKDFNNEADTPDNFQSRRPNTSFCFLDIRSPGLGDTAMYLCATSSYSLGSTDTQYFGPGTRLTVL.

This clonotype came up once. As the CDR3 is not closed by the conserved phenylalanine or tryptophan, this likely results from a read error. The chain couples TRBV5-6 to TRBJ1-3; D uncertain. The length of the CDR3 is 14 residues. CDR1 and CDR2 (germline): SGHDT, YYEEEE. CDR3 sequence (DNA): TGTGCCGGCAGCCCCGGCCCCTCTGGAAACACCATATATCTT. Translation gives CAGSPGPSGNTIYL.

This clonotype came up many times. V usage is TRBV12-3 or TRBV12-4 and J usage is TRBJ1-5; 7 nucleotides match TRBD1. The V and J ends lost 2 bases and 0 bases, in that order; junction bases with no gene match: 7. The CDR3 has 17 amino acids. The CDR3 region has the DNA TGTGCCAGCAGTTTACGACAGGGCCGTTATAGCAATCAGCCCCAGCATTTT. It specifies CASSLRQGRYSNQPQHF.

Notes on this clonotype: One end of the junction varies from germline; a read error may be responsible. Here the CDR3 DNA reads TGCAGTGCTAGCGGGGGGGACAGGGTTTCAAATGAGCGGTTCTTC. Encoded protein: CSASGGDRVSNERFF. This sequence joins TRBV20-1 and TRBJ2-1, with TRBD1 as a possible D gene (9 bases). Looked up from germline, CDR1 is DFQATT and CDR2 is SNEGSKA (reference sequence). The CDR3 is made up of 15 amino acids.

In this sample, this clonotype turned up many times. The CDR3 reads CASSYGDRGPLGYTF. In DNA form, the CDR3 reads TGTGCCAGCAGTTACGGGGACAGGGGTCCCCTTGGCTACACCTTC. This chain connects TRBV6-6 to TRBJ1-2, with 10 bases matching TRBD1. This CDR3 has 15 residues. CDR1 MNHNY and CDR2 SVGAGI come from the germline V gene (reference sequence). J gave up 7 bases and V 2 bases, and 7 bases lay outside the gene matches.

This clonotype was seen ten or more times. Being one base from a much bigger clone, this may be a read error. The chain recombines TRBV20-1 with TRBJ2-6, with D possibly matching TRBD1 (5 bases). The germline CDR1 and CDR2 sequences are DFQATT and SNEGSKA (reference sequence). This CDR3 is 12 amino acids long. CDR3 sequence reads: CSAVPGANVPTF. CDR3 in DNA: TGCAGTGCTGTCCCTGGGGCCAACGTCCCGACTTTC.

The chain joins TRBV6-5 to TRBJ1-1; possibly TRBD1 for D (5 bases). The CDR3 contains 15 residues. With 2 bases removed from V and 2 bases from J, the gap between germline ends came to 12 bases. Germline CDR1 and CDR2: MNHEY and SVGAGI. This CDR3 is CASSYQGRANTEAFF. Here the CDR3 DNA reads TGTGCCAGCAGTTACCAGGGACGGGCAAACACTGAAGCTTTCTTT.

This clonotype was picked up many times. The rearrangement uses TRBV2 and TRBJ2-7; the D call may be TRBD1 or TRBD2 (5 bases each). Germline values: CDR1 SNHLY, CDR2 FYNNEI. The CDR3 has 15 amino acids. The ends were cut back, 8 bases at V and 4 bases at J, with 21 bases in the middle. CDR3: CASRLRSQGAYEQYF. The DNA of the CDR3 is TGTGCCAGCCGCTTAAGATCCCAGGGAGCGTACGAGCAGTACTTC.

This clonotype was recorded many times. The chain couples TRBV20-1 to TRBJ2-7; D may be TRBD2 (6 bases). Germline CDR1 reads DFQATT; CDR2 reads SNEGSKA (reference sequence). The CDR3 length is 14 residues. Trimming cost V 4 bases and J 0 bases, with 13 bases left between them. CDR3 coding DNA: TGCAGTGCTACTCGGGACTCCATCTCCTACGAGCAGTACTTC. Its translation: CSATRDSISYEQYF.

This chain uses TRBV6-6 with TRBJ2-7, with D possibly TRBD1 on 5 matching bases. Germline loops: CDR1 MNHNY, CDR2 SVGAGI (reference sequence). This CDR3 region has 15 residues. V was pared by 4 bases and J by 1 base, with 14 bases between. CDR3 coding DNA: TGTGCCAGCAGTTCAAACCCCGACAGATCCTACGAGCAGTACTTC. Its translation: CASSSNPDRSYEQYF.

Comments on this clonotype: Because it lacks the conserved phenylalanine or tryptophan at the end, this CDR3 is likely a read error. This sequence joins TRBV5-4 and TRBJ2-7, with TRBD1 matching over 7 bases. This CDR3 has 13 residues. CDR1 and CDR2 from the germline V gene are SGHNT and YYREEE (reference sequence). The CDR3, as DNA: TGTGCCAGCGGCTTGTCGGGGACAGCCGAGCAGTACCTC. This gives the protein CASGLSGTAEQYL.

This clonotype has at least ten counts. The V call is TRBV6-5, the J call TRBJ1-4; D ambiguous. Germline CDR1 MNHEY, CDR2 SVGAGI. Trimming removed 1 base from V and 10 bases from J, with 16 bases in between. The CDR3 runs to 15 residues. The CDR3 region has the DNA TGTGCCAGCAGTTACTTTGGGCGGTCGGGTGGAAAACTGTTTTTT. Amino acid sequence: CASSYFGRSGGKLFF.

In its sample, this clonotype was seen many times. The chain uses TRBV10-1 and TRBJ2-7, with a weak D call TRBD2 (6 bases). The CDR3 sequence is 13 residues long. V was clipped by 11 bases and J by 1 base, with 15 bases between them. CDR1 and CDR2 from the germline V gene are WNHNN and SYGVQD (reference sequence). CDR3 sequence: CALPFGGSYEQYF. The CDR3, as DNA: TGCGCCCTACCCTTCGGGGGATCCTACGAGCAGTACTTC.

Points on this clonotype: This is likely a read error, given that the CDR3 carries no conserved phenylalanine or tryptophan at its end. The limits of the CDR3 on the DNA are not certain, so only TCRdb's listed CDR3 is given. The chain links TRBV7-3 to TRBJ1-3. The CDR3 length equals 10 residues, ends included. Germline V gene lookup returns CDR1 SGHTA and CDR2 FQGTGA. The CDR3 region is CASSLGARLA.

This clonotype was counted between two and nine times. The J gene is TRBJ1-2, the V gene TRBV6-5, with D perhaps matching TRBD1 (6 bases). Per germline, CDR1 MNHEY and CDR2 SVGAGI. CDR3 length equals 14 residues. V was cut by 5 bases and J by 3 bases, with 13 bases left in between. CDR3 in DNA: TGTGCCAGCAGTCACGGACAGAAGCACTATGGCTACACCTTC. Translated: CASSHGQKHYGYTF.